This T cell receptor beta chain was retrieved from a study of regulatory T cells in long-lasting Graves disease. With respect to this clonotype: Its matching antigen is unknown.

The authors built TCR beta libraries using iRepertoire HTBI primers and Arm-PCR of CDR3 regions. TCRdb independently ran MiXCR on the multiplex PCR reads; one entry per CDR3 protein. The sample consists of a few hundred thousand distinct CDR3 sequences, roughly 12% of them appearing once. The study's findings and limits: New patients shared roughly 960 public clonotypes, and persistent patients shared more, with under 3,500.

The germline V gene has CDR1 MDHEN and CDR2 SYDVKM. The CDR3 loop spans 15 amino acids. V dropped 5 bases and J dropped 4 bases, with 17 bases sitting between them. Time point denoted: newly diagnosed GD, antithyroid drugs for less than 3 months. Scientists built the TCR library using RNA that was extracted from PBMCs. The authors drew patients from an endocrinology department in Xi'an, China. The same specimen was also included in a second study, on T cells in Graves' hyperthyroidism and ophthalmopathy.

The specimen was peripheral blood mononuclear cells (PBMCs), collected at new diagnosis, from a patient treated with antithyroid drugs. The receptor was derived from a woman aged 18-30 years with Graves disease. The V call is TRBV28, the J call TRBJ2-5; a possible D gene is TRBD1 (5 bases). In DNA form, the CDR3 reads TGTGCCAGCAGTCCTCCCCAGGGCACGATAGAGACCCAGTACTTC. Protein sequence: CASSPPQGTIETQYF.